This paragraph covers one TCR beta chain sequence. Its antigen remains unknown. Unique molecular identifiers were present on cDNA, and template switching added a universal primer site. TCRdb reprocessed the 5' RACE reads via MiXCR and lists one record per CDR3 protein. The data contain about 240,000 distinct CDR3 sequences, over 9.5% of them seen just once; the ten biggest clones take up 10%. The germline gives CDR1 DFQATT, CDR2 SNEGSKA (reference sequence). V lost 1 base to trimming and J lost 6 bases, with 13 bases between them. The CDR3 spans 14 residues. This sample is drawn from a study of identical twins. Study-wide results and limits: Conclusions were drawn cross-sectionally by statistical analysis, without following the same donors.

This TCR was recovered from a man aged 50 or older in good health. This chain links TRBV20-1 with TRBJ2-1, with unresolved D. Sample: memory T cells sorted from blood. CDR3 nucleotides: TGCAGTGCTAGAGTCATAGGAGTTCGCAATGAGCAGTTCTTC. Protein product: CSARVIGVRNEQFF.